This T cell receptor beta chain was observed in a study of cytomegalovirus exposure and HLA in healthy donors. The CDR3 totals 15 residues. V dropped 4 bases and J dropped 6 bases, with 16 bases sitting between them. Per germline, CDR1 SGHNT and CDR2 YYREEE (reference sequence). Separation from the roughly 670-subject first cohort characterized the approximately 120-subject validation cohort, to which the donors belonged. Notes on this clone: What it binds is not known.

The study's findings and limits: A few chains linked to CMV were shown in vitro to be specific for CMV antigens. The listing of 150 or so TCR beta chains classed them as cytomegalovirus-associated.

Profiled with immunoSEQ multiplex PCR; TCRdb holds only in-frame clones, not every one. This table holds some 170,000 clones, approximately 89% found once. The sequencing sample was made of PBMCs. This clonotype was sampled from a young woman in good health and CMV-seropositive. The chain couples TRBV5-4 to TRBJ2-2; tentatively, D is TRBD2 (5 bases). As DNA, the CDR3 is TGTGCCAGCAGCCCGGATCGACTAAGTGCCGGGGAGCTGTTTTTT. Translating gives CASSPDRLSAGELFF.